The 6 T cell receptor beta chains reported below all come from one sample, sequenced in a study of OX40 agonist ivuxolimab in advanced cancers. Clones were sequenced by immunoSEQ multiplex PCR, and TCRdb holds only the in-frame ones, with some missing. Of roughly 92,000 clones in the sample, under 95% are singletons; the top ten hold 0.7% to 1%. The starting material was CD4+ or CD8+ T cells sorted from blood, obtained in a trial of the OX40 agonist ivuxolimab. These receptors came from an adult with an advanced solid tumor such as melanoma, head and neck, liver or kidney cancer.

The chain uses TRBV11-3 and TRBJ2-7; TRBD2 aligns across 9 bases. The germline V gene encodes CDR1 SGHNT and CDR2 YENEEA. The CDR3 spans 14 residues. With 5 bases clipped from V and 3 bases from J, the junction kept 5 bases outside the gene matches. The CDR3 nucleotides read TGTGCCAGCAGCCGCAGCGGGGGGTACTACGAGCAGTACTTC. It is translated as CASSRSGGYYEQYF.

The J gene is TRBJ1-2, the V gene TRBV9; D possibly corresponds to TRBD1 (6 bases). This CDR3 spans 13 amino acids. The germline V and J ends were trimmed by 1 base and 7 bases, with 11 bases remaining between them. CDR1 is SGDLS, CDR2 YYNGEE, per germline. CDR3 in DNA: TGTGCCAGCAGCGTACCAGGGGAGGGTGGCTACACCTTC. It is translated as CASSVPGEGGYTF.

The chain carries TRBV7-9 and TRBJ2-5; perhaps TRBD1 as D (6 bases). This CDR3 is 18 amino acids long. V lost 1 base, J lost 4 bases, and 22 bases lay in between. CDR1 is SEHNR and CDR2 is FQNEAQ in the germline V gene (reference sequence). CDR3 sequence: CASSLGRGGRPLGETQYF. In DNA form, the CDR3 reads TGTGCCAGCAGCTTAGGAAGAGGGGGAAGGCCCCTCGGAGAGACCCAGTACTTC.

The rearrangement uses TRBV5-1 and TRBJ2-4; TRBD1 matches 8 bases. The CDR3 is 16 residues long. Germline V CDR1 and CDR2: SGHRS, YFSETQ. The V gene end was trimmed by 0 bases and the J gene end by 9 bases; junction bases not matched to a gene: 11. DNA of the CDR3: TGCGCCAGCAGCTTGGGAGGAGACAGGGGAAGCGGCATTCAGTACTTC. It codes for CASSLGGDRGSGIQYF.

V usage is TRBV19 and J usage is TRBJ2-7, with 7 positions matching TRBD1. The V gene end was trimmed by 3 bases and the J gene end by 4 bases; junction bases not matched to a gene: 9. CDR3 size: 15 residues. Germline V gives CDR1 LNHDA, CDR2 SQIVND (reference sequence). The CDR3 sequence is CASSIGTEPSYEQYF. CDR3 DNA: TGTGCCAGTAGTATCGGGACAGAGCCTTCATACGAGCAGTACTTC.

The J gene is TRBJ1-1, the V gene TRBV11-3; weak D call: TRBD1 (5 bases). The CDR3 extends over 13 amino acids. V lost 7 bases to trimming and J lost 11 bases, with 20 bases between them. Germline V lookup: CDR1 SGHNT, CDR2 YENEEA. CDR3 protein: CASTSGRGLGAFF. The CDR3 DNA reads TGTGCCAGCACCTCTGGACGGGGCCTTGGGGCTTTCTTT.